Sequencing of this T cell receptor beta chain was carried out in a study of cytomegalovirus exposure and HLA in healthy donors. All the people who gave samples were healthy bone marrow donors. Vbeta (60) and Jbeta (13) primers were used in the PCR. Generated by immunoSEQ multiplex PCR, the TCRdb table keeps only in-frame clones and is missing some. The repertoire shows some 70,000 clones; the top ten hold about 0.83%. Germline-derived CDR1 and CDR2 are SGHVS and FNYEAQ. V lost 1 base, J lost 8 bases, and 11 bases lay in between. The CDR3 extends over 14 amino acids. For this clone: Its matching antigen is unknown.

The study, taken as a whole, reports: Indistinguishable V segments, including TRBV6-2 and TRBV6-3, were excluded. Later work found that TCR association rates differed between HLA loci; DRB1 had the most and HLA-C the fewest.

The chain is built from TRBV7-6 and TRBJ1-4; no definite D call. The sequencing input was PBMCs. The TCR originated in a boy between 5 and 17 years old in good health and CMV-seronegative. The CDR3 loop reads CASSLGVGVEKLFF. The CDR3 DNA reads as TGTGCCAGCAGCTTAGGCGTGGGAGTCGAAAAACTGTTTTTT.